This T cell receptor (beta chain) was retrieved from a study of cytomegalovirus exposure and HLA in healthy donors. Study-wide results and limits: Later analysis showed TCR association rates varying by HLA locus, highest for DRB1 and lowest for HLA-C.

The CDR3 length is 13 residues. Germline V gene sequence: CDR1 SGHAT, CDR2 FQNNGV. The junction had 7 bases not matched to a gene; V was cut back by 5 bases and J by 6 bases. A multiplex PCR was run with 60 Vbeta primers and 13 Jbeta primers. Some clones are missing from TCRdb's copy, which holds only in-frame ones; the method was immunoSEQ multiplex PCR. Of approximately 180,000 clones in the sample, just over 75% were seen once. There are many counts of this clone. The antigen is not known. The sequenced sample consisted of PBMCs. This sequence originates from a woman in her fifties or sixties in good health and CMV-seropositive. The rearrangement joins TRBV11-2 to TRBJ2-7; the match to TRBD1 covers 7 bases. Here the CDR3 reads CASSRDRVAEQYF. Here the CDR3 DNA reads TGTGCCAGCAGCCGCGACAGGGTAGCCGAGCAGTACTTC.